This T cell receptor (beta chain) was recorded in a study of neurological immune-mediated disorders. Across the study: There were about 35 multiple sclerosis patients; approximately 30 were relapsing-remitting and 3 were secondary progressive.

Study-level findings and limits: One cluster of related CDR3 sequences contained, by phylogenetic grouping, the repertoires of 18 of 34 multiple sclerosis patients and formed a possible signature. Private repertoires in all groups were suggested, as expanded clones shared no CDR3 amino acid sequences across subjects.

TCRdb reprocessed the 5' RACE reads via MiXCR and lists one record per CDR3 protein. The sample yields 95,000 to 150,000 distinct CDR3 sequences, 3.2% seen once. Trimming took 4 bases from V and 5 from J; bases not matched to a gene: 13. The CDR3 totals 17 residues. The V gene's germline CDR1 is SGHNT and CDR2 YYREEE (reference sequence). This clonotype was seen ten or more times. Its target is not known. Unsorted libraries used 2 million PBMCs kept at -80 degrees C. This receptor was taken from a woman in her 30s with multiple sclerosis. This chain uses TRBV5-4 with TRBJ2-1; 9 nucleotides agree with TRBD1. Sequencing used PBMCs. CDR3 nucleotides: TGTGCCAGCAGCCCGGGACAGGGCCCGGGGAGGGACAATGAGCAGTTCTTC. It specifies CASSPGQGPGRDNEQFF.